A single count supports the clone carrying this T cell receptor (beta chain). The CDR3 consists of 15 residues. The germline gives CDR1 WSHSY, CDR2 SAAADI. Deletions cut 2 bases from V and 0 bases from J, with 8 bases between. The entry originates in a study of long-term antiretroviral therapy in people with HIV. Version v3.0 of the immunoSEQ assay ran at survey level. Some clones are missing from TCRdb's copy, which holds only in-frame ones; the method was immunoSEQ multiplex PCR. The profile shows tens of thousands of clones, 88% of them singletons. The sample here was unsorted PBMCs, taken 2.3 years after starting antiretroviral therapy. The sequence was collected from a man aged 60 to 69 with HIV. The chain has TRBV10-2 and TRBJ1-3, with D hard to call. The CDR3 here is CASSEVGSSGNTIYF. In nucleotides, the CDR3 is TGCGCCAGCAGTGAGGTCGGGAGCTCTGGAAACACCATATATTTT.